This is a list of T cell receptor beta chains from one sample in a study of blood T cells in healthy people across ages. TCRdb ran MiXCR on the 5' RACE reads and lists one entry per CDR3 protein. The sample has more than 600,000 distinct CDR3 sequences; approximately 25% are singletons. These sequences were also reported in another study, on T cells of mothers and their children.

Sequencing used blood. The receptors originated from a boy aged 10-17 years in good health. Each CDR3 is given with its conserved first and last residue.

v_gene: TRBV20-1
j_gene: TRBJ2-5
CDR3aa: CSARKTGGGKETQYF

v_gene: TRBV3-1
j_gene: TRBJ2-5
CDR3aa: CASSQGDAQYF

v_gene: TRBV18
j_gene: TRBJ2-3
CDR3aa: CASSLTPKTSGNTDTQYF

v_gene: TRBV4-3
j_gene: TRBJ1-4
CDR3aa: CASSRAVVNEKLFF

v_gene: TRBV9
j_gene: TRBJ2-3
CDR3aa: CASSVGAPTDTQYF

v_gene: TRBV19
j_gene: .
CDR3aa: CASSPLPGGSYEQYF

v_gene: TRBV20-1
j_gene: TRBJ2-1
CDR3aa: CSASAGAENEQFF

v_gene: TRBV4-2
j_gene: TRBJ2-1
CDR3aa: CASRSYWRDGNNEQFF

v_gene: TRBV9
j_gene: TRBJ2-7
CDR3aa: CASSVIRGASLGEQYF

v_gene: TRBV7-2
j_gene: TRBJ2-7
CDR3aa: CASSRGRQKFSYEQYF

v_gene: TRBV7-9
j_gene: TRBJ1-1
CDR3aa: CASSYPRSWGNTEAFF

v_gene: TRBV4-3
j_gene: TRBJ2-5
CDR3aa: CASSQERGSFQTQYF

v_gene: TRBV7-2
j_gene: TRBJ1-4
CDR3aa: CASSPRTGGISNEKLFF

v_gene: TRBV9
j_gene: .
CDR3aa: CASDRNEQYF

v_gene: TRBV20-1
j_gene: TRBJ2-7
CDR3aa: CSARAGTSGMGEQYF

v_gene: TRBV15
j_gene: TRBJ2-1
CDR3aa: CATSRAAGRVYNEQFF

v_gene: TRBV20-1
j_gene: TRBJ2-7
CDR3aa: CSARDRGYYEQYF

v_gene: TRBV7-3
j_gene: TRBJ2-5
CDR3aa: CASSLTSGAETQYF

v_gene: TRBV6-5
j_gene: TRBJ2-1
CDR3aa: CAVDRGLEQFF

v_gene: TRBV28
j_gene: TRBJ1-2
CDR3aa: CASNFFPSGGRANYGYTF

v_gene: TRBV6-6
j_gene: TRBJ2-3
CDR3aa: CASSSHRGPTDTQYF

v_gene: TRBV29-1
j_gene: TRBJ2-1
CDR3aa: CSVEGGTETYNEQFF

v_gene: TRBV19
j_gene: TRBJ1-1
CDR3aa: CASSTPGFVAFF

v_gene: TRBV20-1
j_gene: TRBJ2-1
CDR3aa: CSAPTSGGNNEQFF

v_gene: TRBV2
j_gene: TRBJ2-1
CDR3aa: CASRGTLSHEQFF

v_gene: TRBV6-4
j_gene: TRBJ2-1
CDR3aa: CASSDWSASYNEQFF

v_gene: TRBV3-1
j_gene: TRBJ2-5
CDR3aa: CASSQLAGVKTQYF

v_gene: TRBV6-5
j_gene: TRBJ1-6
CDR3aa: CASKEQGSPLHF

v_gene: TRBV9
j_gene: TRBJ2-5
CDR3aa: CASSVGRIQETQYF

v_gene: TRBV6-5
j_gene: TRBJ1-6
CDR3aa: CASTPAGGNSPLHF

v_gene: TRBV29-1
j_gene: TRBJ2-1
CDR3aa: CSALGSLGDEQFF

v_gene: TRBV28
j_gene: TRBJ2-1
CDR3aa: CASSSQGERIYNEQFF

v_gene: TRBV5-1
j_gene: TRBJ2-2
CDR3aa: CASSRDRGATGELFF

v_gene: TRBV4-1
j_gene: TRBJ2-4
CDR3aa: CASSQDSSGRPKNIQYF

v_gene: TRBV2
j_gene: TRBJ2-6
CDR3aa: CASSKSGYSGANVLTF

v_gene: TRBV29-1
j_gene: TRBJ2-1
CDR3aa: CSVEAGSSYNEQFF

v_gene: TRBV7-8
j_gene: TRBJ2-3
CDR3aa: CASSLGPWVQLADTQYF

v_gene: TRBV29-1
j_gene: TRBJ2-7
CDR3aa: CSAVSAGAYEQYF

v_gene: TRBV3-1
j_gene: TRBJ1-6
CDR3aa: CASSQDVQGYSPLHF

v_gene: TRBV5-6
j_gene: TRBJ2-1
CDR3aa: CASSFRRGYNEQFF

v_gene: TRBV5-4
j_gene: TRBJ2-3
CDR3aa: CASKGGPSTDTQYF

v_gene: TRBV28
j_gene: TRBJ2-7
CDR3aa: CASSLLFGVAGGHEQYF

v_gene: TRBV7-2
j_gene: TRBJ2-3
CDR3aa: CASSLGGHSTDTQYF

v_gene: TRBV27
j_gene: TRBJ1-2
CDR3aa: CASSLYSVGYGYTF

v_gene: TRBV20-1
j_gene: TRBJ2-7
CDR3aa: CSAGGTSYEQYF

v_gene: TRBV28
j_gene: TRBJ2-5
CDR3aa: CASSLSLPGAEETQYF

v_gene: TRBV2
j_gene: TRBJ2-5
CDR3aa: CASRPGGGETRYF

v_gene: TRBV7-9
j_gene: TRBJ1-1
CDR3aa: CAGSLTGTGDTEAFF

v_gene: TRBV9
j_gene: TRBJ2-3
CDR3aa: CASSVQSYSTDTQYF

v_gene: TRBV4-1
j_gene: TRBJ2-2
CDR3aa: CASSQEVVGSARELFF

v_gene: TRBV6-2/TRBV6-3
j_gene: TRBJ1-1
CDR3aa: CASNKGRMNTEAFF

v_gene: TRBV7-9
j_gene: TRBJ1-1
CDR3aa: CASSLVSGVNTEAFF